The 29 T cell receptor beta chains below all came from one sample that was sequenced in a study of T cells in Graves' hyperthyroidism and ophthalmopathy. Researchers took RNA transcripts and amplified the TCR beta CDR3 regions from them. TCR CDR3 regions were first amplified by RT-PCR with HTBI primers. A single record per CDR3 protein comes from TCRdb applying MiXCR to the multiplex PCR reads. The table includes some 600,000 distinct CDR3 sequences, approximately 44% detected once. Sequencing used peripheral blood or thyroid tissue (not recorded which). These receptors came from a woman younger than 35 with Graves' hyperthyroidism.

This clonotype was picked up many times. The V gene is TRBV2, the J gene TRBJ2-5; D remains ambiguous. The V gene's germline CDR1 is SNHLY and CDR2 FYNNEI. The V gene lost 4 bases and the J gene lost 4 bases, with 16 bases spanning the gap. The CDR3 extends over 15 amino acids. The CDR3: CASSGSIISGETQYF. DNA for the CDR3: TGTGCCAGCAGTGGTAGCATAATATCAGGAGAGACCCAGTACTTC.

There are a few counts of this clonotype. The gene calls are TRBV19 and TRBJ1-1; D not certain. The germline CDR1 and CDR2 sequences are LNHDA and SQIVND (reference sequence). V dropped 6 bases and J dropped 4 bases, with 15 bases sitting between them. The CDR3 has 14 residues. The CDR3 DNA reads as TGTGCCAGTAGGCGACACGGAGGGTCCACTGAAGCTTTCTTT. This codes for CASRRHGGSTEAFF.

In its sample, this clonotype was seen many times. The CDR3 DNA is TGTGCCAGCAGCTCTGACACTGAAGCTTTCTTT. Its protein product is CASSSDTEAFF. This chain uses TRBV7-9 with TRBJ1-1, with no clear D. The CDR3 extends over 11 amino acids. Germline loops: CDR1 SEHNR, CDR2 FQNEAQ (reference sequence). V lost 4 bases and J 3 bases, leaving 3 bases between the germline ends.

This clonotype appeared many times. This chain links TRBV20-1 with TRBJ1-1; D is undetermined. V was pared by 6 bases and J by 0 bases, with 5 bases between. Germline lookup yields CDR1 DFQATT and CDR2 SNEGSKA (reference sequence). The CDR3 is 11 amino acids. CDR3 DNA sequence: TGCAGTGCGCGGATGAACACTGAAGCTTTCTTT. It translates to CSARMNTEAFF.

The CDR3 loop reads CASSSWGASNEKLFF. In DNA, the CDR3 is TGTGCCAGCAGTTCCTGGGGGGCCTCTAATGAAAAACTGTTTTTT. This sequence joins TRBV12-3 or TRBV12-4 and TRBJ1-4; tentatively, D is TRBD1 (6 bases). This CDR3 region has 15 residues. V lost 4 bases and J 3 bases, leaving 12 bases between the germline ends.

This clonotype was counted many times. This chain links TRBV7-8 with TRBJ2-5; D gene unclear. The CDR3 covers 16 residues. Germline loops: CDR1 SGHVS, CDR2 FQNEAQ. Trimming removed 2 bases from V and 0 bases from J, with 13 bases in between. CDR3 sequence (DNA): TGTGCCAGCAGCTTACTTCGGCAGGCGTACCAAGAGACCCAGTACTTC. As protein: CASSLLRQAYQETQYF.

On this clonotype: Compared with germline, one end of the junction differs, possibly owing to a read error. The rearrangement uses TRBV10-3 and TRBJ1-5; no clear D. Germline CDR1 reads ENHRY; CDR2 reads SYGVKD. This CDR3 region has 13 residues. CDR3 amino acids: CASSSRFVEPQHF. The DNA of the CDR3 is TGTGCCAGCAGTTCCAGGTTTGTGGAGCCCCAGCATTTT.

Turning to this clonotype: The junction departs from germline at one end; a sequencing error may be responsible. CDR3 nucleotides: TGTGCTAGCAGCTTAGCGGGCAGGGAGCAAGAGACCCAGTACTTC. Translating it yields CASSLAGREQETQYF. V usage is TRBV7-7 and J usage is TRBJ2-5; 7 bases map to TRBD2. Germline CDR1 reads SSHAT; CDR2 reads FNYEAQ (reference sequence). This CDR3 comprises 15 residues.

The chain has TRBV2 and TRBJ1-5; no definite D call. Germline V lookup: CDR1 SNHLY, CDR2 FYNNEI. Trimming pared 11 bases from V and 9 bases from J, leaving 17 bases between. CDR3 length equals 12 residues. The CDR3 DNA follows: TGTGCCTCCGCGCTGGACCTTGGGCCCCAGCATTTT. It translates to CASALDLGPQHF.

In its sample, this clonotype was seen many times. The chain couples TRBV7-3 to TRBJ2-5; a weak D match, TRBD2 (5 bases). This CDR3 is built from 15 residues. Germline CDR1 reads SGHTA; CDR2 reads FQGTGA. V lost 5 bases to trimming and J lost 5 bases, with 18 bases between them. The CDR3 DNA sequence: TGTGCCAGCAGCGCCGCCCCCACTAGTTCGGAGACCCAGTACTTC. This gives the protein CASSAAPTSSETQYF.

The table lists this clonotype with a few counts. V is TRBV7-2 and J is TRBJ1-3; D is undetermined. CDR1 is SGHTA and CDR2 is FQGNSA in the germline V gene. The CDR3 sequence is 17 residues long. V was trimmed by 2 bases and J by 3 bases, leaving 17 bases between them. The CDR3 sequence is CASSLRAGSPGGNTIYF. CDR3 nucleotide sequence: TGTGCCAGCAGCTTACGGGCGGGGAGTCCGGGTGGAAACACCATATATTTT.

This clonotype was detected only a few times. The CDR3 region is CASSIGGKYEQYF. The CDR3 DNA reads as TGTGCCAGTAGTATAGGAGGCAAGTACGAGCAGTACTTC. The chain uses TRBV19 and TRBJ2-7; D unclear. Germline CDR1 and CDR2: LNHDA and SQIVND (reference sequence). Trimming left V 1 base short and J 4 bases short, with 8 bases between. The CDR3 has 13 residues.

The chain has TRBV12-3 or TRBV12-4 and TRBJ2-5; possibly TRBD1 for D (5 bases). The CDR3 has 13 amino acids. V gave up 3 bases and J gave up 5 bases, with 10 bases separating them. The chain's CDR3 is CASSFYGAETQYF. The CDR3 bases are TGTGCCAGCAGTTTTTATGGGGCGGAGACCCAGTACTTC.

CDR3 sequence: CASSRRGNGQLNTEAFF. The CDR3 DNA reads as TGTGCCAGCAGCAGGAGGGGAAACGGGCAATTGAACACTGAAGCTTTCTTT. The J gene is TRBJ1-1, the V gene TRBV25-1; perhaps TRBD1 as D (5 bases). CDR1 and CDR2 (germline): MGHDK, SYGVNS. Trimming took 6 bases from V and 0 from J, leaving 20 bases between them. The CDR3 loop spans 17 amino acids.

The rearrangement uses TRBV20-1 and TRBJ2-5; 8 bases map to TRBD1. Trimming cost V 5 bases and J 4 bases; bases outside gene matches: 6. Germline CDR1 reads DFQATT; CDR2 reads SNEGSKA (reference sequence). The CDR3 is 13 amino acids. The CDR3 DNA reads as TGCAGTGCTGGACAGGGCAACGGAGAGACCCAGTACTTC. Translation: CSAGQGNGETQYF.

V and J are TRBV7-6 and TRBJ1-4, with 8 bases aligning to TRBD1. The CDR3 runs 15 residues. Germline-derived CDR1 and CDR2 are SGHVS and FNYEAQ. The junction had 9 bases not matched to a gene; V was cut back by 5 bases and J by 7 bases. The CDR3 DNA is TGTGCCAGCAGCCTCCAGGGGGCAGGGAGTGAAAAACTGTTTTTT. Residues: CASSLQGAGSEKLFF.

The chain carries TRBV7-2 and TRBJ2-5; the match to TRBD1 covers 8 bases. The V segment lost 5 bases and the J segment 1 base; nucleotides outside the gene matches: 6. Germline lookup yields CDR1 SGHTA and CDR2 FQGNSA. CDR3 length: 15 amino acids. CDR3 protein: CASSPDRVFQETQYF. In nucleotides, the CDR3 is TGTGCCAGCAGCCCGGACAGGGTTTTCCAAGAGACCCAGTACTTC.

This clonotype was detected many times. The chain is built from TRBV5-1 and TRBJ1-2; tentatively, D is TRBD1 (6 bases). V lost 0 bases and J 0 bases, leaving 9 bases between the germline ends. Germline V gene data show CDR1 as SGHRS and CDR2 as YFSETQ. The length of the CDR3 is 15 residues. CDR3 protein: CASSLAGTSNYGYTF. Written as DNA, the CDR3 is TGCGCCAGCAGCTTGGCCGGGACATCTAACTATGGCTACACCTTC.

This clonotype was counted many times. CDR3 bases: TGTGCCACCAGCAGAGGGGGGGTTACGACTTACGAGCAGTACTTC. Amino acids: CATSRGGVTTYEQYF. V gene TRBV15 combines with J gene TRBJ2-7, with D maybe TRBD2 (6 bases). The length of the CDR3 is 15 residues. CDR1 and CDR2 from the germline V gene are LNHNV and YYDKDF (reference sequence). Trimming took 1 base from V and 4 from J, leaving 14 bases between them.

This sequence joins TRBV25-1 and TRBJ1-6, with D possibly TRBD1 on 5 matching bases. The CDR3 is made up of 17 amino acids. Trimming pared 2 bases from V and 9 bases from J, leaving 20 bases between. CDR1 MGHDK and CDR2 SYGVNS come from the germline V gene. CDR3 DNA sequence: TGTGCCAGCAGTGAACTCGTCCGGGGGGAGGGACGTTCACCCCTCCACTTT. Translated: CASSELVRGEGRSPLHF.

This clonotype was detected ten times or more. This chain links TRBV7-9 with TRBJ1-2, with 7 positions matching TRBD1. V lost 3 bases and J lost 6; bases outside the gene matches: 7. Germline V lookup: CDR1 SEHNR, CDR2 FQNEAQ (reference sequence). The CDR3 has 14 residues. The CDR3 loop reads CASSLTGPSDGYTF. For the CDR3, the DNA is TGTGCCAGCAGCTTGACAGGGCCGTCGGATGGCTACACCTTC.

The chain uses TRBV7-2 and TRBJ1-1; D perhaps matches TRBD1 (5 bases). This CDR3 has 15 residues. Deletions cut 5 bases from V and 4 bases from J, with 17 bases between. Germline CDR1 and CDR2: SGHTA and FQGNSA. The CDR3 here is CASSQEARGFTEAFF. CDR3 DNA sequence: TGTGCCAGCAGCCAAGAGGCCCGGGGGTTCACTGAAGCTTTCTTT.

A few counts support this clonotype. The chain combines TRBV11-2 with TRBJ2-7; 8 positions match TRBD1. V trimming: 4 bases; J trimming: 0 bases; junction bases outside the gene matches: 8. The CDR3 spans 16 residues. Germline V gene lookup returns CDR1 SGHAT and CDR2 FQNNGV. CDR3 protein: CASSSVKDRVSYEQYF. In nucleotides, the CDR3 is TGTGCCAGCAGCTCAGTTAAGGACAGGGTCTCCTACGAGCAGTACTTC.

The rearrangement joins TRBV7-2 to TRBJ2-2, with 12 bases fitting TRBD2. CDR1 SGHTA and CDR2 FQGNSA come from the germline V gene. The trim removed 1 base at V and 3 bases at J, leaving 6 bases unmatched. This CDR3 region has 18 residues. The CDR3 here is CASSLVPSGRAHTGELFF. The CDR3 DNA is TGTGCCAGCAGCTTAGTCCCTAGCGGGAGGGCTCACACCGGGGAGCTGTTTTTT.

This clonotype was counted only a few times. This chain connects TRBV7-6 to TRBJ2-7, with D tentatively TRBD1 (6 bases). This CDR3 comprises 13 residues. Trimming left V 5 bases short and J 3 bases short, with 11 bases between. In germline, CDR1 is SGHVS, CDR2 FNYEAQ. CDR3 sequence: CASSDRPHYEQYF. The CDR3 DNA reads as TGTGCCAGCAGCGACAGGCCGCACTACGAGCAGTACTTC.

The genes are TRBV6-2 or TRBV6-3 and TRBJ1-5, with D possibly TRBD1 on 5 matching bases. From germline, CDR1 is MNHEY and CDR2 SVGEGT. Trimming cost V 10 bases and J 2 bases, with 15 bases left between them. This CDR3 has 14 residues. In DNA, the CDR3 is TGTGCCATTCGTTCGGGGGGTGGCAATCAGCCCCAGCATTTT. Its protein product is CAIRSGGGNQPQHF.

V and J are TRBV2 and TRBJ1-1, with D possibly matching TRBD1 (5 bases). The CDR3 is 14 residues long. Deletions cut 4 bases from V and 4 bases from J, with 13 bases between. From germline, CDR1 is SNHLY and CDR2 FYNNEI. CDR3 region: CASSVTGGGTEAFF. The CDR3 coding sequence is TGTGCCAGCAGTGTGACCGGTGGGGGCACTGAAGCTTTCTTT.

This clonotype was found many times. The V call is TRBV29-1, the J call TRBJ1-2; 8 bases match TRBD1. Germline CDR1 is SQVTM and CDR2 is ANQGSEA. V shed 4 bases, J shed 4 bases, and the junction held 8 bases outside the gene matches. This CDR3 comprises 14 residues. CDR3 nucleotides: TGCAGCGTTGGGGGCACGGACAGGGCCTATGGCTACACCTTC. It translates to CSVGGTDRAYGYTF.

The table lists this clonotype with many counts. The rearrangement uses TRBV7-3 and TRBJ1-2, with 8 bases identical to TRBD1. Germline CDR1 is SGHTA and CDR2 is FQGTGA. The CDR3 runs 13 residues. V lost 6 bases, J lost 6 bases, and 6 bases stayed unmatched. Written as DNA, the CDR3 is TGTGCCAGCAGTCCGACAGGGGTAGATGGCTACACCTTC. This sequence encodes CASSPTGVDGYTF.